Following are 25 T cell receptor beta chains from one sample sequenced in a study of blood T cell repertoires in COVID-19 (dated by TCRdb to 2020 to 2021). The method was the immunoSEQ multiplex PCR assay. The clones in this table, taken by TCRdb from immuneACCESS, are in-frame only. Not every clone is retained; where verified, under half of the shortfall comes from an unresolved V gene, and the cause of the rest is unknown. The sample table records 100,000 to 120,000 clones; about three quarters of these occur just once. The ten biggest clones cover more than 15% of the sample. The specimen was peripheral blood. These receptors originate from a woman aged 80 or older with active or convalescent COVID-19.

The CDR3 sequence is CATSDSKDRDRDSYEQYF. In DNA form, the CDR3 reads TGTGCCACCAGTGATTCAAAAGACCGGGACAGGGACTCCTACGAGCAGTACTTC. V and J are TRBV24-1 and TRBJ2-7, with 9 bases aligning to TRBD1. This CDR3 region has 18 residues. CDR1 KGHDR and CDR2 SFDVKD come from the germline V gene. J gave up 0 bases and V 2 bases, and 10 bases lay outside the gene matches.

This clone turned up a few times. This CDR3 reads CASSPMTGPYGYTF. CDR3 DNA: TGTGCCAGCAGCCCTATGACAGGCCCCTATGGCTACACCTTC. V gene TRBV5-4 combines with J gene TRBJ1-2; D perhaps matches TRBD1 (6 bases). Germline V lookup: CDR1 SGHNT, CDR2 YYREEE (reference sequence). The CDR3 spans 14 residues. V was shortened by 4 bases and J by 4 bases, with 14 bases between the two germline ends.

This clone was detected only a few times. The V and J genes are TRBV5-6 and TRBJ1-1; D may be TRBD1 (6 bases). The ends were cut back, 4 bases at V and 5 bases at J, with 18 bases in the middle. The CDR3 loop spans 15 amino acids. CDR1 is SGHDT and CDR2 is YYEEEE in the germline V gene. CDR3 sequence (DNA): TGTGCCAGCAGCGGAATCAGGGGAAGTGAGACTGAAGCTTTCTTT. Translating it yields CASSGIRGSETEAFF.

CDR3 protein: CASSLSGSRYNEQFF. DNA for the CDR3: TGTGCCAGCAGTTTAAGCGGGAGTAGGTACAATGAGCAGTTCTTC. The rearrangement uses TRBV27 and TRBJ2-1, with TRBD2 identical over 8 bases. CDR3 length: 15 amino acids. Trimming cost V 2 bases and J 4 bases; bases outside gene matches: 4. Germline-derived CDR1 and CDR2 are MNHEY and SMNVEV (reference sequence).

The chain uses TRBV5-1 and TRBJ2-2, with D perhaps matching TRBD1 (6 bases). Germline V gives CDR1 SGHRS, CDR2 YFSETQ. V was cut by 1 base and J by 7 bases, with 14 bases left in between. The CDR3 runs to 15 residues. CDR3 DNA: TGCGCCAGCAGCTTGACCACAAACAGGGACGGGGAGCTGTTTTTT. Amino acids: CASSLTTNRDGELFF.

For the CDR3, the DNA is TGTGCCAGTAGTATAGAAGGGAGCTCCTACAATGAGCAGTTCTTC. The encoded protein is CASSIEGSSYNEQFF. V gene TRBV19 combines with J gene TRBJ2-1, with D possibly TRBD2 on 5 matching bases. The germline CDR1 and CDR2 sequences are LNHDA and SQIVND (reference sequence). This CDR3 is 15 amino acids long. V dropped 0 bases and J dropped 0 bases, with 6 bases sitting between them.

J is TRBJ1-1 and V is TRBV7-9, with D hard to call. V was pared by 6 bases and J by 2 bases, with 7 bases between. The germline V gene has CDR1 SEHNR and CDR2 FQNEAQ (reference sequence). The CDR3 totals 12 residues. The CDR3 region has the DNA TGTGCCAGCAGTCTCTTAAACACTGAAGCTTTCTTT. The encoded protein is CASSLLNTEAFF.

Written as DNA, the CDR3 is TGTGCCAGCAGTCCAGCCCGGACAGGGGGCGGCGAGCAGTACTTC. Its protein product is CASSPARTGGGEQYF. V is TRBV6-2 or TRBV6-3 and J is TRBJ2-7, with 11 bases that match TRBD1. V was pared by 5 bases and J by 6 bases, with 9 bases of the junction left unmatched. The CDR3 runs 15 residues. Germline V gene lookup returns CDR1 MNHEY and CDR2 SVGEGT.

The chain carries TRBV2 and TRBJ2-6; D unclear. The CDR3 length is 16 residues. Germline V CDR1 and CDR2: SNHLY, FYNNEI. V was pared by 4 bases and J by 0 bases, with 10 bases between. CDR3 bases: TGTGCCAGCAGTGCAGGCAGCCTCTCTGGGGCCAACGTCCTGACTTTC. It codes for CASSAGSLSGANVLTF.

The V gene is TRBV2, the J gene TRBJ2-5; 10 bases are shared with TRBD2. Trimming took 6 bases from V and 2 from J; bases not matched to a gene: 9. This CDR3 is built from 16 residues. In germline, CDR1 is SNHLY, CDR2 FYNNEI. CDR3 protein: CASRGSSGGKQETQYF. Here the CDR3 DNA reads TGTGCCAGCAGGGGTTCTAGCGGGGGAAAACAAGAGACCCAGTACTTC.

The chain recombines TRBV7-2 with TRBJ2-1; weak D call: TRBD2 (6 bases). The germline V gene encodes CDR1 SGHTA and CDR2 FQGNSA. This CDR3 has 16 amino acids. The V end lost 1 base, the J end lost 4 bases, and 14 bases lay between the germline ends. CDR3 DNA sequence: TGTGCCAGCAGCTTAGGCCCGGGACTGGCATACAATGAGCAGTTCTTC. Translating it yields CASSLGPGLAYNEQFF.

This clone appeared a single time. The gene calls are TRBV11-2 and TRBJ2-7, with a weak D call TRBD2 (6 bases). V gave up 3 bases and J gave up 3 bases, with 15 bases separating them. Germline V gene data show CDR1 as SGHAT and CDR2 as FQNNGV. This CDR3 contains 15 residues. The chain's CDR3 is CASSFSRGNHYEQYF. In DNA form, the CDR3 reads TGTGCCAGCAGCTTTTCCCGCGGGAATCACTACGAGCAGTACTTC.

The V call is TRBV20-1, the J call TRBJ2-1; D may be TRBD1 (6 bases). Germline V CDR1 and CDR2: DFQATT, SNEGSKA (reference sequence). This CDR3 is 11 amino acids long. Between the trimmed V and J ends, which lost 1 base and 14 bases, there was a span of 12 bases. The CDR3 protein is CSARGQGQKFF. The CDR3 region has the DNA TGCAGTGCTAGAGGGCAGGGGCAGAAGTTCTTC.

The V gene is TRBV4-2, the J gene TRBJ2-3; 8 bases match TRBD2. The CDR3 spans 16 residues. V lost 4 bases, J lost 1 base, and 7 bases stayed unmatched. Germline lookup yields CDR1 LGHNA and CDR2 YNFKEQ. CDR3 sequence (DNA): TGTGCCAGCAGCCTATATGGCGGGAGGCGCACAGATACGCAGTATTTT. Its translation: CASSLYGGRRTDTQYF.

This chain joins TRBV19 and TRBJ2-7; 7 nucleotides match TRBD1. The CDR3 contains 13 residues. V shed 5 bases and J 3 bases; nucleotides not matched to a gene: 4. The germline V gene has CDR1 LNHDA and CDR2 SQIVND (reference sequence). The CDR3 here is CASSEGQSYEQYF. The CDR3 nucleotides are TGTGCCAGTAGTGAGGGACAGAGCTACGAGCAGTACTTC. Full variable domain (remainder filled in from reference TRBV19 and TRBJ2-7): DGGITQSPKYLFRKEGQNVTLSCEQNLNHDAMYWYRQDPGQGLRLIYYSQIVNDFQKGDIAEGYSVSREKKESFPLTVTSAQKNPTAFYLCASSEGQSYEQYFGPGTRLTVT.

The rearrangement joins TRBV18 to TRBJ1-2; 9 bases line up with TRBD1. The J segment lost 2 bases and the V segment lost 3 bases, leaving 4 bases of the junction unmatched. CDR1 is KGHSH, CDR2 LQKENI, per germline. The CDR3 extends over 15 amino acids. CDR3 sequence (DNA): TGTGCCAGCTCACCCGGGACAGGGCCCAACTATGGCTACACCTTC. Its protein product is CASSPGTGPNYGYTF.

This chain connects TRBV10-2 to TRBJ2-1; the match to TRBD2 covers 13 bases. Germline V gene sequence: CDR1 WSHSY, CDR2 SAAADI. The V segment lost 6 bases and the J segment 8 bases; nucleotides outside the gene matches: 7. This CDR3 is built from 15 residues. CDR3 residues: CASRRTSGSIYEQFF. CDR3 nucleotides: TGCGCCAGCAGAAGGACTAGCGGGAGTATATATGAGCAGTTCTTC.

This clone was recorded once. The chain carries TRBV10-3 and TRBJ1-2, with 9 nucleotides matching TRBD1. The junction had 7 bases not matched to a gene; V was cut back by 6 bases and J by 5 bases. Germline CDR1 ENHRY, CDR2 SYGVKD. The CDR3 is made up of 14 amino acids. The CDR3 region has the DNA TGTGCCATCAGACGGGACAGGGACTGGTATGGCTACACCTTC. This translates into CAIRRDRDWYGYTF.

The chain uses TRBV30 and TRBJ2-1; maybe TRBD1 (6 bases). This CDR3 has 13 residues. Germline values: CDR1 GTSNPN, CDR2 SVGIG (reference sequence). Trimming stripped 5 bases from V and 8 bases from J, with 16 bases between. The CDR3 region is CAWCRDIFDEQFF. In nucleotides, the CDR3 is TGTGCCTGGTGCCGGGACATCTTCGATGAGCAGTTCTTC. Using reference TRBV30 and TRBJ2-1 for the parts outside the CDR3, the full variable domain is SQTIHQWPATLVQPVGSPLSLECTVEGTSNPNLYWYRQAAGRGLQLLFYSVGIGQISSEVPQNLSASRPQDRQFILSSKKLLLSDSGFYLCAWCRDIFDEQFFGPGTRLTVL.

This clone turned up a few times. The genes are TRBV27 and TRBJ1-1, with 7 nucleotides matching TRBD1. This CDR3 has 14 amino acids. The V gene's germline CDR1 is MNHEY and CDR2 SMNVEV (reference sequence). Trimming cost V 7 bases and J 5 bases; bases outside gene matches: 10. The CDR3 DNA follows: TGTGCCAGCATGAATAGGGGGCCCGGTACTGAAGCTTTCTTT. Its protein product is CASMNRGPGTEAFF.

V is TRBV2 and J is TRBJ2-4; 8 bases are shared with TRBD1. V shed 4 bases, J shed 3 bases, and the junction held 2 bases outside the gene matches. This CDR3 has 14 residues. CDR1 is SNHLY and CDR2 is FYNNEI in the germline V gene. CDR3 amino acids: CASSAGQDKNIQYF. The CDR3 DNA is TGTGCCAGCAGTGCGGGACAGGACAAAAACATTCAGTACTTC.

The rearrangement joins TRBV28 to TRBJ1-1; D may be TRBD1 (5 bases). Germline V gene data show CDR1 as MDHEN and CDR2 as SYDVKM. Trimming took off 10 bases at V and 2 bases at J, with 8 bases between the two ends. The CDR3 is 11 residues long. This CDR3 reads CAIQENTEAFF. The CDR3 nucleotides are TGTGCCATACAGGAAAACACTGAAGCTTTCTTT.

The chain combines TRBV5-6 with TRBJ1-2; TRBD1 might be the D (5 bases). V dropped 0 bases and J dropped 4 bases, with 10 bases sitting between them. CDR1 is SGHDT, CDR2 YYEEEE, per germline. The CDR3 sequence is 14 residues long. CDR3 DNA sequence: TGTGCCAGCAGCTTGGGGGGCAGTAGCTATGGCTACACCTTC. Translation: CASSLGGSSYGYTF.

The V call is TRBV4-2, the J call TRBJ1-1; 7 bases fit TRBD1. CDR1 and CDR2 (germline): LGHNA, YNFKEQ. J lost 4 bases, V lost 1 base, and 9 bases had no gene match. CDR3 size: 16 residues. As DNA, the CDR3 is TGTGCCAGCAGCCAAGGACAGGGTGGGATGAGCACTGAAGCTTTCTTT. Protein product: CASSQGQGGMSTEAFF.

The CDR3 nucleotides read TGTGCCAGCAGCGGTCCGCTGGGCAATCAGCCCCAGCATTTT. This codes for CASSGPLGNQPQHF. V usage is TRBV28 and J usage is TRBJ1-5, with D uncertain. V was cut by 6 bases and J by 2 bases, with 11 bases left in between. This CDR3 has 14 residues. CDR1 is MDHEN, CDR2 SYDVKM, per germline.